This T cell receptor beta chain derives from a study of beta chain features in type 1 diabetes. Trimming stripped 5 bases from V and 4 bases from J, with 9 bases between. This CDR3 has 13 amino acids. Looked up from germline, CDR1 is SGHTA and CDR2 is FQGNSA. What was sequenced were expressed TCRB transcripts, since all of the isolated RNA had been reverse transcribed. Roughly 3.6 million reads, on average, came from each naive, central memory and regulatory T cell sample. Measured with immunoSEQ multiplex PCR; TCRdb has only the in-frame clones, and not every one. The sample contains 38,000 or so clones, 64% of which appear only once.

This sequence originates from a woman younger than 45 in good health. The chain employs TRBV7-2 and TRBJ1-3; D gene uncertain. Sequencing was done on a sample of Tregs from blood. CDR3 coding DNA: TGTGCCAGCAGCAATATGCAGGGAAACACCATATATTTT. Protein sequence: CASSNMQGNTIYF.